The next 11 T cell receptor beta chains were all read from a single sample in a study of blood T cell repertoires in COVID-19. The protocol was immunoSEQ multiplex PCR, while the TCRdb copy is restricted to in-frame clones and leaves out a portion. The top ten clones hold roughly 2.3% of a sample with hundreds of thousands of clones, more than 80% of them seen once. Sample: PBMCs or T cells enriched from blood (not recorded which). The source of these receptors is a woman younger than 35 who had recovered from COVID-19.

This rearrangement joins TRBV4-2 to TRBJ2-3; 11 positions match TRBD2. The CDR3 is made up of 17 amino acids. Germline loops: CDR1 LGHNA, CDR2 YNFKEQ. After removal of 4 bases from V and 2 bases from J, the junction contained 8 bases not matched to a gene. The CDR3: CASSLTLAGDHTDTQYF. The CDR3 DNA follows: TGTGCCAGCAGCCTAACACTAGCGGGGGATCACACAGATACGCAGTATTTT.

The chain links TRBV28 to TRBJ2-1; D call uncertain. The CDR3 spans 11 residues. V dropped 5 bases and J dropped 4 bases, with 3 bases sitting between them. CDR1 is MDHEN and CDR2 is SYDVKM in the germline V gene. The CDR3 loop reads CASSAYNEQFF. CDR3 DNA sequence: TGTGCCAGCAGTGCGTACAATGAGCAGTTCTTC.

The chain links TRBV6-1 to TRBJ2-2, with 8 bases that match TRBD1. There are 14 residues in the CDR3. Losses at the gene ends were 2 bases for V and 4 bases for J; bases not matched to a gene: 0. Germline CDR1 is MNHNS and CDR2 is SASEGT. The CDR3 bases are TGTGCCAGCAGTGAAACAGGGGGCACCGGGGAGCTGTTTTTT. Residues: CASSETGGTGELFF.

The chain links TRBV28 to TRBJ1-1, with D uncertain. The germline gives CDR1 MDHEN, CDR2 SYDVKM. The CDR3 is 12 residues long. V was pared by 5 bases and J by 11 bases, with 15 bases between. CDR3 region: CASSPFEVGAFF. The DNA of the CDR3 is TGTGCCAGCAGTCCATTTGAGGTTGGCGCTTTCTTT.

J is TRBJ1-6 and V is TRBV2; no clear D gene. The CDR3 runs 13 residues. The germline gives CDR1 SNHLY, CDR2 FYNNEI. V was cut by 6 bases and J by 10 bases, with 13 bases left in between. The CDR3 is CASSIRGGSPLHF. CDR3 coding DNA: TGTGCCAGCAGCATCCGGGGTGGCTCACCCCTCCACTTT.

The chain links TRBV20-1 to TRBJ1-2; D call uncertain. Trimming shortened V by 5 bases and J by 3 bases, and 7 bases separated the two germline ends. Germline CDR1 is DFQATT and CDR2 is SNEGSKA (reference sequence). The CDR3 sequence is 11 residues long. The CDR3 here is CSAWQDYGYTF. The CDR3 DNA follows: TGCAGTGCTTGGCAGGACTATGGCTACACCTTC.

The chain uses TRBV5-5 and TRBJ1-3; the match to TRBD1 covers 9 bases. CDR1 and CDR2 (germline): SGHKS, YYEKEE (reference sequence). The ends lost 6 bases at V and 4 bases at J; junction bases unmatched: 8. CDR3 length: 15 residues. For the CDR3, the DNA is TGTGCCAGCAATCCCGGGACAGGGTCGGGAAACACCATATATTTT. This translates into CASNPGTGSGNTIYF. Variable domain in full (rest from reference TRBV5-5 and TRBJ1-3): DAGVTQSPTHLIKTRGQQVTLRCSPISGHKSVSWYQQVLGQGPQFIFQYYEKEERGRGNFPDRFSARQFPNYSSELNVNALLLGDSALYLCASNPGTGSGNTIYFGEGSWLTVV.

The gene calls are TRBV11-2 and TRBJ2-2; perhaps TRBD1 as D (6 bases). Per the germline V gene, CDR1 is SGHAT and CDR2 is FQNNGV. This CDR3 has 18 residues. V gave up 0 bases and J gave up 1 base, with 15 bases separating them. The CDR3 coding sequence is TGTGCCAGCAGCTTAGATCAATGGAAACAGGGGAACACCGGGGAGCTGTTTTTT. Residues: CASSLDQWKQGNTGELFF.

This clone appeared a single time. The V call is TRBV20-1, the J call TRBJ2-7; D remains ambiguous. V gave up 3 bases and J gave up 6 bases, with 15 bases separating them. Germline values: CDR1 DFQATT, CDR2 SNEGSKA (reference sequence). CDR3 size: 13 residues. For the CDR3, the DNA is TGCAGTGCTAGTTATCAGGCTCCCGCCGAGCAGTACTTC. Its protein is CSASYQAPAEQYF.

A note on this clone: Other DNA variants within this sample encode the same CDR3. This chain uses TRBV19 with TRBJ1-1; TRBD1 agrees at 12 bases. Trimming cost V 9 bases and J 5 bases; bases outside gene matches: 4. Germline CDR1 and CDR2: LNHDA and SQIVND (reference sequence). The CDR3 runs 13 residues. The CDR3 DNA reads as TGTGCCAGCCGGGGACAGGGGGCGACTGAAGCTTTCTTT. It codes for CASRGQGATEAFF.

The rearrangement uses TRBV11-2 and TRBJ2-2; 7 bases fit TRBD1. This CDR3 has 15 amino acids. The V gene's germline CDR1 is SGHAT and CDR2 FQNNGV. With 5 bases clipped from V and 6 bases from J, the junction kept 9 bases outside the gene matches. CDR3 coding DNA: TGTGCCAGCAGCGCCACAGGGGCGTCGGCCGGGGAGCTGTTTTTT. Translation: CASSATGASAGELFF.